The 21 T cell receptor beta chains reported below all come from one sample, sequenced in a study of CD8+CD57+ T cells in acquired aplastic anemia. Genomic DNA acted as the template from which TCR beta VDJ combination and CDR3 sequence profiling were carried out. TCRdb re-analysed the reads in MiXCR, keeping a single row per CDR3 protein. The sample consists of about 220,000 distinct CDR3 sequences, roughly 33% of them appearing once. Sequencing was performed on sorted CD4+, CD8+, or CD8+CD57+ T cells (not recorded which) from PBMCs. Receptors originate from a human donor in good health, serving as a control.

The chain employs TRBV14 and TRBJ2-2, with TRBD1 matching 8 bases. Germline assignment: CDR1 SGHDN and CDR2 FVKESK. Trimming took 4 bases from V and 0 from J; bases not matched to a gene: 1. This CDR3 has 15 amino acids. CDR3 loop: CASSLGQANTGELFF. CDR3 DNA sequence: TGTGCCAGCAGCCTGGGACAGGCGAACACCGGGGAGCTGTTTTTT. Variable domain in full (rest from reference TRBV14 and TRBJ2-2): EAGVTQFPSHSVIEKGQTVTLRCDPISGHDNLYWYRRVMGKEIKFLLHFVKESKQDESGMPNNRFLAERTGGTYSTLKVQPAELEDSGVYFCASSLGQANTGELFFGEGSRLTVL.

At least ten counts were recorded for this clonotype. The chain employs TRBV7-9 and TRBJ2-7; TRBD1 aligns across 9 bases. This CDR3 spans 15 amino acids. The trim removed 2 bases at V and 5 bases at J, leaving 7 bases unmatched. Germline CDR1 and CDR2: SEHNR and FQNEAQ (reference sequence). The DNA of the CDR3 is TGTGCCAGCAGCTTATTACAGGACAGGGGCCACGAGCAGTACTTC. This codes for CASSLLQDRGHEQYF. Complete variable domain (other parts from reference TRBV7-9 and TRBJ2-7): DTGVSQNPRHKITKRGQNVTFRCDPISEHNRLYWYRQTLGQGPEFLTYFQNEAQLEKSRLLSDRFSAERPKGSFSTLEIQRTEQGDSAMYLCASSLLQDRGHEQYFGPGTRLTVT.

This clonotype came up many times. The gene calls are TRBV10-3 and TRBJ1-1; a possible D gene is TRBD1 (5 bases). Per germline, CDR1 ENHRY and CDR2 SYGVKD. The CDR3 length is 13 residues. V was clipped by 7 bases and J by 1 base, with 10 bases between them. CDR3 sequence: CAITWDRNTEAFF. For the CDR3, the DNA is TGTGCCATCACCTGGGACCGGAACACTGAAGCTTTCTTT.

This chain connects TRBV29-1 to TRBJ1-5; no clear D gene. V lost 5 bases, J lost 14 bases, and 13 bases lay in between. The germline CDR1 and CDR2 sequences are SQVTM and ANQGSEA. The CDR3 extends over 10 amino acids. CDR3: CSVTGGYEHF. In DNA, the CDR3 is TGCAGCGTTACCGGAGGCTACGAGCATTTT.

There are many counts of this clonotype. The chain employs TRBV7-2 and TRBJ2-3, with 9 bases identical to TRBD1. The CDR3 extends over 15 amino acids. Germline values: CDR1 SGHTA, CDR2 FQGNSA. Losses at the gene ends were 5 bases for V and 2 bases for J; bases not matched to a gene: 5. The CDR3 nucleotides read TGTGCCAGCAGCACCGGACAGGGGAACACAGATACGCAGTATTTT. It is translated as CASSTGQGNTDTQYF.

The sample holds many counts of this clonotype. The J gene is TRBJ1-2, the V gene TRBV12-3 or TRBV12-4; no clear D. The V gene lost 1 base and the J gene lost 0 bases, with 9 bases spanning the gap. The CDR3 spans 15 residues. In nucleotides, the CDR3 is TGTGCCAGCAGTTTAGGCGCACACGCTAACTATGGCTACACCTTC. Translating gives CASSLGAHANYGYTF.

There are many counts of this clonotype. The CDR3 nucleotides read TGCAGTGGGTCACCTAGCGGCAAAACTAGCACAGATACGCAGTATTTT. Its protein product is CSGSPSGKTSTDTQYF. The chain is built from TRBV20-1 and TRBJ2-3; TRBD2 matches at 7 bases. CDR1 DFQATT and CDR2 SNEGSKA come from the germline V gene (reference sequence). The CDR3 contains 16 residues. The V and J ends lost 7 bases and 0 bases, in that order; junction bases with no gene match: 13.

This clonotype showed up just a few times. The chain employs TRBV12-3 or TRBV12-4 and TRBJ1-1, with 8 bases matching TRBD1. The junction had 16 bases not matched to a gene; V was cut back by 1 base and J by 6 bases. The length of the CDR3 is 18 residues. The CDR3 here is CASSLVREYRGRSAEAFF. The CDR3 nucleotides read TGTGCCAGCAGTTTAGTACGAGAGTACAGGGGGAGGTCGGCTGAAGCTTTCTTT.

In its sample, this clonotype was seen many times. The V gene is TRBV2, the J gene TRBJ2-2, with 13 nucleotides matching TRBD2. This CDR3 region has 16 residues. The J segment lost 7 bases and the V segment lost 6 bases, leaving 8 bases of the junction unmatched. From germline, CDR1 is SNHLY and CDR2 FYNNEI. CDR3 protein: CASRVGTSGDIGELFF. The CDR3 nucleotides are TGTGCCAGCAGGGTCGGGACTAGCGGGGACATCGGGGAGCTGTTTTTT.

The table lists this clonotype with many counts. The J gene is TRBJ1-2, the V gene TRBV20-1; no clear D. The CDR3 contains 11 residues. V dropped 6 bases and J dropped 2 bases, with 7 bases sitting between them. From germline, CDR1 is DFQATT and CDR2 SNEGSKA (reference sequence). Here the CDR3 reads CSALDNYGYTF. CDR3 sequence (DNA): TGCAGTGCCCTGGACAACTATGGCTACACCTTC.

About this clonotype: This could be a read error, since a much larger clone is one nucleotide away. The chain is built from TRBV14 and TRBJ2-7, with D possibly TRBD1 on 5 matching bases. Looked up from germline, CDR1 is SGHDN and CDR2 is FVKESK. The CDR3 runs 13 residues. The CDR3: CACSQGRDYEQYF. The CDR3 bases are TGTGCCTGCAGCCAGGGTCGAGACTACGAGCAGTACTTC.

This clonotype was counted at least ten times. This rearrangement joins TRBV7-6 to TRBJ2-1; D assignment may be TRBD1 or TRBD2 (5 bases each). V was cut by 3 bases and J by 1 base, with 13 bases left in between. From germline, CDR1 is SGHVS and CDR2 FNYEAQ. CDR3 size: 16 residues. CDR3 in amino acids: CASSFSEGRSYNEQFF. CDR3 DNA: TGTGCCAGCAGCTTTTCCGAGGGGCGGTCCTACAATGAGCAGTTCTTC.

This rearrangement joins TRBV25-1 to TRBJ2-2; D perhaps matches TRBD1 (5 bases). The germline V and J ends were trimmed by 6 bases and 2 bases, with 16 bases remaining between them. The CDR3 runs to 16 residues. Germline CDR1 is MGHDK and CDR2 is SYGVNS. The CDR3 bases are TGTGCCAGCAGCAAGTACCGCGACAGTAACACCGGGGAGCTGTTTTTT. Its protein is CASSKYRDSNTGELFF.

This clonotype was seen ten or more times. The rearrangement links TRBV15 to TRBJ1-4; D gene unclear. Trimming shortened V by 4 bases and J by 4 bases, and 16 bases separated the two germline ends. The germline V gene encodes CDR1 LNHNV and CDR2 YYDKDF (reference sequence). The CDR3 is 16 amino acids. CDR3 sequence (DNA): TGTGCCACCAGCAATTTCTTCTTGTCGATTAATGAAAAACTGTTTTTT. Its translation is CATSNFFLSINEKLFF. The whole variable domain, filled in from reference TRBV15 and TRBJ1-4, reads DAMVIQNPRYQVTQFGKPVTLSCSQTLNHNVMYWYQQKSSQAPKLLFHYYDKDFNNEADTPDNFQSRRPNTSFCFLDIRSPGLGDTAMYLCATSNFFLSINEKLFFGSGTQLSVL.

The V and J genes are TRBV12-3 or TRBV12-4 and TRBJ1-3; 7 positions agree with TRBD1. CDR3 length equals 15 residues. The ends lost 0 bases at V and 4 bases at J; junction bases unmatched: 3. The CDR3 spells CASSLAGTVGNTIYF. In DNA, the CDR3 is TGTGCCAGCAGTTTAGCGGGGACAGTAGGAAACACCATATATTTT.

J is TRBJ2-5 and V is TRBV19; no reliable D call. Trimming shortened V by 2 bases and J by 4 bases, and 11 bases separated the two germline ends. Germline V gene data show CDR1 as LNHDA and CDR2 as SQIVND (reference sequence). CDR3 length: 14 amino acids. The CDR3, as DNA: TGTGCCAGTAGTATAAGGAGAGCCCCAGAGACCCAGTACTTC. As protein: CASSIRRAPETQYF.

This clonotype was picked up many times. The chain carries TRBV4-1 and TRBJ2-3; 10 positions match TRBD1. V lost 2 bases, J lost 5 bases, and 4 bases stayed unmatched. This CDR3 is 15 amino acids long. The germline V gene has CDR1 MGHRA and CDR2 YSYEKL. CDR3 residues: CASSQRDRGVDTQYF. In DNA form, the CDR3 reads TGCGCCAGCAGCCAACGGGACAGGGGTGTAGATACGCAGTATTTT.

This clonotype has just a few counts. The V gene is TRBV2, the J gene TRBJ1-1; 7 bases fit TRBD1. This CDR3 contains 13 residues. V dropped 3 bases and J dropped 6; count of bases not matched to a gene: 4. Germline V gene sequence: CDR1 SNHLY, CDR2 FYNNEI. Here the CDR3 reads CASSDRGVSEAFF. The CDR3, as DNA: TGTGCCAGCAGTGACAGGGGGGTATCTGAAGCTTTCTTT.

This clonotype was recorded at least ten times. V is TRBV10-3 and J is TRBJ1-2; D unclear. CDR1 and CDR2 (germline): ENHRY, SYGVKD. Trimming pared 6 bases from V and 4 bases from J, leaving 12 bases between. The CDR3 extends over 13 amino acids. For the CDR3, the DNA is TGTGCCATCAGGGGGAACAGCGGCTATGGCTACACCTTC. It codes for CAIRGNSGYGYTF.

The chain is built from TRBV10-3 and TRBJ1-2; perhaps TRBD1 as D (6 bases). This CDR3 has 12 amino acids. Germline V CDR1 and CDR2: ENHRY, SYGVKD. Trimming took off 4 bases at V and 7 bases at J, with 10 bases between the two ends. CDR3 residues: CAISGTAPGYTF. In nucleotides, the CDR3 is TGTGCCATCAGTGGGACAGCCCCTGGCTACACCTTC.

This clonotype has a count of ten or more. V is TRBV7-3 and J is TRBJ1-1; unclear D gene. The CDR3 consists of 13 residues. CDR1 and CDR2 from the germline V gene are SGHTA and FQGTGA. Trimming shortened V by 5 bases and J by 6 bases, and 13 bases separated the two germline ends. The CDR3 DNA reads TGTGCCAGCAGCCCCCTCAGTGCCGCTGAAGCTTTCTTT. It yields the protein CASSPLSAAEAFF.